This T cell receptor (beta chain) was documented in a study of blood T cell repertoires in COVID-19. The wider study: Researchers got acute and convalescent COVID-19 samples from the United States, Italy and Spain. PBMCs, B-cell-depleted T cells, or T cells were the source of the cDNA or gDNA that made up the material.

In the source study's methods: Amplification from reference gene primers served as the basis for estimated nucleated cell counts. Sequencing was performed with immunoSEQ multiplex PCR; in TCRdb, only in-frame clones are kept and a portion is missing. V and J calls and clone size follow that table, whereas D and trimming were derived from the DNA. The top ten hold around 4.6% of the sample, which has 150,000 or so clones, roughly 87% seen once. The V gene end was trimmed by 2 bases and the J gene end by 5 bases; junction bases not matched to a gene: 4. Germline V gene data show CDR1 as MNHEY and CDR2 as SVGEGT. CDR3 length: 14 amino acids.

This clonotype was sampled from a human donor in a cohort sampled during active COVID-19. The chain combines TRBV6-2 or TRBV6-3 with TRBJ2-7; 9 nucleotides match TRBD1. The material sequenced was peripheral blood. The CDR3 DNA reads TGTGCCAGCAGTTACGCGGACAGGGGCAACGAGCAGTACTTC. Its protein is CASSYADRGNEQYF.